Following are 13 T cell receptor beta chains from one sample sequenced in a study of T cell repertoires in cytomegalovirus infection. Each CDR3 protein gets one entry after TCRdb re-called the reads with MiXCR. Found here are roughly 100,000 distinct CDR3 sequences, approximately 15% of them singletons; the top ten hold 8%. Sequenced material: PBMCs. Every receptor here comes from a human donor in good health (CMV status not recorded). Some clones in this sample may be carry-over from other donors' samples.

This chain joins TRBV6-2 or TRBV6-3 and TRBJ2-2, with no clear D. The V end lost 8 bases, the J end lost 1 base, and 8 bases lay between the germline ends. CDR3 length: 13 residues. Germline CDR1 is MNHEY and CDR2 is SVGEGT. The CDR3 nucleotides read TGTGCCAGCCGGACGCAGAACACCGGGGAGCTGTTTTTT. This translates into CASRTQNTGELFF.

As DNA, the CDR3 is TGTGCCAGCCAGGACAGCGGCTATGGCTACACCTTC. Translation: CASQDSGYGYTF. The chain uses TRBV2 and TRBJ1-2; TRBD1 is a possible D gene (6 bases). The germline V gene has CDR1 SNHLY and CDR2 FYNNEI. This CDR3 has 12 residues. Trimming left V 8 bases short and J 4 bases short, with 11 bases between.

This clonotype came up many times. The chain joins TRBV7-2 to TRBJ1-2; D is ambiguous. Germline V gene data show CDR1 as SGHTA and CDR2 as FQGNSA. V was cut by 4 bases and J by 7 bases, with 13 bases left in between. The CDR3 is 13 amino acids. CDR3: CASSSTTRAGYTF. The CDR3 DNA sequence: TGTGCCAGCAGCTCAACCACGCGGGCTGGCTACACCTTC.

This clonotype was seen repeatedly, ten times or more. This chain uses TRBV7-2 with TRBJ2-1, with a tentative D call TRBD2 (7 bases). The CDR3 covers 20 residues. The V end lost 6 bases, the J end lost 1 base, and 28 bases lay between the germline ends. Germline CDR1 is SGHTA and CDR2 is FQGNSA. In nucleotides, the CDR3 is TGTGCCAGCAGTTACCGCTGGGGGGGGGCCCAAGTTCTATCCTACAATGAGCAGTTCTTC. Its translation: CASSYRWGGAQVLSYNEQFF.

A few counts support this clonotype. Possible read error: a much larger clone is one base away. The chain recombines TRBV2 with TRBJ2-5, with a possible D match to TRBD1 (5 bases). Germline values: CDR1 SNHLY, CDR2 FYNNEI. V was cut by 7 bases and J by 5 bases, with 17 bases left in between. CDR3 size: 14 residues. Here the CDR3 DNA reads TGTGCCAGCACCCCTTTCGTGAAGGGGGAGACCCAGTACTTC. It translates to CASTPFVKGETQYF.

This clonotype was recorded at least ten times. The chain combines TRBV11-2 with TRBJ1-1, with D maybe TRBD1 (6 bases). V was shortened by 1 base and J by 4 bases, with 10 bases between the two germline ends. This CDR3 spans 14 amino acids. From germline, CDR1 is SGHAT and CDR2 FQNNGV. CDR3 DNA: TGTGCCAGCAGCTTAGCTTTGGGGGCCACTGAAGCTTTCTTT. It translates to CASSLALGATEAFF.

Only a few counts were recorded for this clonotype. J is TRBJ2-6 and V is TRBV29-1, with TRBD2 matching 8 bases. The germline gives CDR1 SQVTM, CDR2 ANQGSEA. V lost 4 bases to trimming and J lost 0 bases; unmatched junction nucleotides: 2. This CDR3 is built from 15 residues. The CDR3 sequence is CSVAGRDSGANVLTF. CDR3 DNA sequence: TGCAGCGTTGCCGGGAGGGACTCTGGGGCCAACGTCCTGACTTTC. Together with reference TRBV29-1 and TRBJ2-6, the CDR3 gives the full variable domain: SAVISQKPSRDICQRGTSLTIQCQVDSQVTMMFWYRQQPGQSLTLIATANQGSEATYESGFVIDKFPISRPNLTFSTLTVSNMSPEDSSIYLCSVAGRDSGANVLTFGAGSRLTVL.

This sequence joins TRBV25-1 and TRBJ2-1; 9 bases match TRBD1. Trimming removed 5 bases from V and 9 bases from J; junction bases left unmatched: 5. This CDR3 spans 13 amino acids. CDR1 is MGHDK and CDR2 is SYGVNS in the germline V gene. CDR3 in amino acids: CASSRDRVGEQFF. CDR3 bases: TGTGCCAGCAGTCGGGACAGGGTGGGTGAGCAGTTCTTC.

The J gene is TRBJ1-5, the V gene TRBV5-6; D perhaps matches TRBD1 (5 bases). This CDR3 comprises 14 residues. Per germline, CDR1 SGHDT and CDR2 YYEEEE. Trimming took 3 bases from V and 3 from J, leaving 10 bases between them. The CDR3 region is CASSSGLINQPQHF. CDR3 nucleotides: TGTGCCAGCAGCTCGGGACTGATCAATCAGCCCCAGCATTTT. The full variable domain, its missing parts supplied by reference TRBV5-6 and TRBJ1-5, is DAGVTQSPTHLIKTRGQQVTLRCSPKSGHDTVSWYQQALGQGPQFIFQYYEEEERQRGNFPDRFSGHQFPNYSSELNVNALLLGDSALYLCASSSGLINQPQHFGDGTRLSIL.

This clonotype was seen repeatedly, ten times or more. The V call is TRBV7-2, the J call TRBJ1-3; D is undetermined. Germline V gene data show CDR1 as SGHTA and CDR2 as FQGNSA. The CDR3 totals 16 residues. The V gene lost 1 base and the J gene lost 0 bases, with 10 bases spanning the gap. CDR3 sequence (DNA): TGTGCCAGCAGCTTAGTAGGAGGAAACTCTGGAAACACCATATATTTT. Its protein is CASSLVGGNSGNTIYF.

The chain has TRBV2 and TRBJ2-5; no clear D. Germline values: CDR1 SNHLY, CDR2 FYNNEI. CDR3 length equals 14 residues. V was shortened by 3 bases and J by 1 base, with 9 bases between the two germline ends. In DNA, the CDR3 is TGTGCCAGCAGTGAGAATTTTAGCCAAGAGACCCAGTACTTC. Its translation: CASSENFSQETQYF.

This clonotype was picked up many times. J is TRBJ2-7 and V is TRBV7-2; a weak D match, TRBD1 (6 bases). The V gene's germline CDR1 is SGHTA and CDR2 FQGNSA. The CDR3 covers 15 residues. Trimming left V 4 bases short and J 3 bases short, with 16 bases between. CDR3 sequence (DNA): TGTGCCAGCAGCTGGTACAGGGAATTCAACTACGAGCAGTACTTC. Amino acids: CASSWYREFNYEQYF.

The chain recombines TRBV12-3 or TRBV12-4 with TRBJ1-1, with D possibly being TRBD1 (6 bases). Trimming cost V 6 bases and J 7 bases, with 21 bases left between them. This CDR3 spans 15 amino acids. This chain's CDR3 is CASSYNAGAELEAFF. The CDR3 nucleotides are TGTGCCAGCAGCTACAATGCAGGGGCCGAACTTGAAGCTTTCTTT.